Sequencing of this T cell receptor beta chain was carried out in a study of blood T cells in healthy people across ages. Study observations and caveats: The study found more naive CD4+ cells and higher diversity in long-lived than aged donors. Diversity estimates drawn from one million T cells were deemed underestimates.

Primers used in a second PCR of about 6 to 11 cycles were a sample-barcoded 5' primer and a J-beta primer mix. TCRdb fed the 5' RACE reads into MiXCR, producing one record per CDR3 protein. Of about 1.8 million distinct CDR3 sequences in the sample, 49% were seen once. This clonotype was detected ten times or more. Its antigen is not identified. Germline V gives CDR1 MNHEY, CDR2 SMNVEV (reference sequence). The CDR3 has 16 amino acids. Trimming took 7 bases from V and 4 from J; bases not matched to a gene: 10. The amount of total RNA extracted per sample was at least 6 micrograms. The sample taken for sequencing was blood. This chain uses TRBV27 with TRBJ2-5, with 12 bases identical to TRBD2. The receptor was derived from a woman in her thirties or forties in good health. CDR3 sequence reads: CASTSVLAGGRETQYF. For the CDR3, the DNA is TGTGCCAGCACCTCAGTACTAGCGGGGGGTCGAGAGACCCAGTACTTC.